These 9 T cell receptor beta chains were sequenced from one sample in a study of T cells in Graves' hyperthyroidism and ophthalmopathy. Regions amplified from RNA transcripts were the TCR beta CDR3 regions. A set of HTBI primers served as the primers for a first-round RT-PCR of the TCR CDR3. Each CDR3 protein gets one entry after TCRdb re-called the multiplex PCR reads with MiXCR. Here the sample spans around 350,000 distinct CDR3 sequences, over 12% being singletons. Sequenced sample: blood. Receptors were obtained from a woman aged 60-75 years with Graves' ophthalmopathy.

The chain recombines TRBV27 with TRBJ2-5, with D perhaps given as TRBD1 or TRBD2 (5 bases each). The CDR3 extends over 12 amino acids. V shed 10 bases and J shed 4 bases, with 13 bases lying between them. Germline assignment: CDR1 MNHEY and CDR2 SMNVEV (reference sequence). The DNA for the CDR3 is TGTGCCACAAATGGGACGAGAGAGACCCAGTACTTC. Amino acids: CATNGTRETQYF.

This clonotype was seen many times. One junction end does not reproduce the germline sequence, and a read error may be involved. V is TRBV6-1 and J is TRBJ2-2; tentatively, D is TRBD1 or TRBD2 (5 bases each). The germline gives CDR1 MNHNS, CDR2 SASEGT. The CDR3 covers 13 residues. The CDR3 protein is CAARAGNTGELLF. CDR3 sequence (DNA): TGTGCCGCGCGGGCAGGGAACACCGGGGAGCTGCTTTTT.

This clonotype was seen many times. CDR3 bases: TGTGCCAGCACCTCCCCCGAGGGAGGGTTTGAGACCCAGTACTTC. Its translation: CASTSPEGGFETQYF. The chain combines TRBV28 with TRBJ2-5; the match to TRBD2 covers 7 bases. Losses at the gene ends were 7 bases for V and 5 bases for J; bases not matched to a gene: 13. CDR3 length: 15 amino acids. From germline, CDR1 is MDHEN and CDR2 SYDVKM.

The genes are TRBV7-9 and TRBJ1-3, with D possibly being TRBD1 (5 bases). The CDR3 length is 16 residues. Trimming took off 3 bases at V and 5 bases at J, with 17 bases between the two ends. In germline, CDR1 is SEHNR, CDR2 FQNEAQ (reference sequence). The DNA of the CDR3 is TGTGCCAGCAGCTTGGAAGGGGCACAATTTCGAAACACCATATATTTT. Protein: CASSLEGAQFRNTIYF. Based on the CDR3 plus reference TRBV7-9 and TRBJ1-3, the full variable domain is DTGVSQNPRHKITKRGQNVTFRCDPISEHNRLYWYRQTLGQGPEFLTYFQNEAQLEKSRLLSDRFSAERPKGSFSTLEIQRTEQGDSAMYLCASSLEGAQFRNTIYFGEGSWLTVV.

This clonotype was found many times. The chain employs TRBV18 and TRBJ2-1; TRBD2 matches 9 bases. Losses at the gene ends were 2 bases for V and 10 bases for J; bases not matched to a gene: 9. CDR1 is KGHSH and CDR2 is LQKENI in the germline V gene. The length of the CDR3 is 15 residues. CDR3 protein: CASSPIAGDHGEQFF. The DNA of the CDR3 is TGTGCCAGCTCACCAATAGCGGGAGATCACGGCGAGCAGTTCTTC.

This chain joins TRBV12-3 or TRBV12-4 and TRBJ2-1; D unclear. The CDR3 loop spans 15 amino acids. The V end was cut by 9 bases, the J end by 1 base, with 16 bases between. The CDR3 spells CASLPGYRSYNEQFF. The CDR3 DNA reads TGTGCCAGTTTACCGGGCTACCGGTCCTACAATGAGCAGTTCTTC.

This clonotype was observed at least ten times. The chain combines TRBV12-3 or TRBV12-4 with TRBJ2-2; perhaps TRBD2 as D (5 bases). The V end lost 8 bases, the J end lost 4 bases, and 14 bases lay between the germline ends. The CDR3 has 14 amino acids. CDR3 loop: CASDRSGFTGELFF. The CDR3 DNA reads as TGTGCCAGCGATCGCAGCGGTTTCACCGGGGAGCTGTTTTTT.

This clonotype was detected ten times or more. This chain uses TRBV9 with TRBJ2-1; D is possibly TRBD2 (5 bases). CDR1 is SGDLS, CDR2 YYNGEE, per germline. The CDR3 consists of 16 residues. V lost 1 base and J 8 bases, leaving 19 bases between the germline ends. The chain's CDR3 is CASSVKFLEGSDEQFF. Written as DNA, the CDR3 is TGTGCCAGCAGCGTAAAGTTCCTAGAAGGGAGTGATGAGCAGTTCTTC.

The chain combines TRBV19 with TRBJ2-5; D call uncertain. This CDR3 is 15 amino acids long. V lost 5 bases to trimming and J lost 2 bases, with 15 bases between them. Germline CDR1 is LNHDA and CDR2 is SQIVND (reference sequence). The CDR3 DNA reads as TGTGCCAGTAGTCCAGTTTTCGGAGCGCAAGAGACCCAGTACTTC. Residues: CASSPVFGAQETQYF. The full variable domain, rest sourced from reference TRBV19 and TRBJ2-5, is DGGITQSPKYLFRKEGQNVTLSCEQNLNHDAMYWYRQDPGQGLRLIYYSQIVNDFQKGDIAEGYSVSREKKESFPLTVTSAQKNPTAFYLCASSPVFGAQETQYFGPGTRLLVL.